This T cell receptor (beta chain) came from a study of T-cell memory formation after mild COVID-19. Study findings and constraints: Later expanders leaned toward CD4+, whereas clones contracting from day 15 to 85 were balanced CD4/CD8.

TCRdb passed the 5' RACE reads through MiXCR, listing each CDR3 protein once. The profile shows 100,000 to 130,000 distinct CDR3 sequences, around 14% of them singletons. This clonotype was observed a handful of times. Its antigen is currently unknown. Trimming took 1 base from V and 2 from J, leaving 8 bases between them. Per the germline V gene, CDR1 is SGHVS and CDR2 is FNYEAQ. The CDR3 is 15 residues long. V usage is TRBV7-6 and J usage is TRBJ1-4, with D possibly being TRBD1 (5 bases). Sequencing was performed on PBMCs or a T cell subset sorted from them (not recorded which). The sequence came from a man aged 18 to 29 who had mild COVID-19 (a few samples of this study predate the infection). Cell type and time point are not known. The CDR3 bases are TGTGCCAGCAGCTTAGTGGGGCGGACTAATGAAAAACTGTTTTTT. As protein: CASSLVGRTNEKLFF. The whole variable domain, filled in from reference TRBV7-6 and TRBJ1-4, reads GAGVSQSPRYKVTKRGQDVALRCDPISGHVSLYWYRQALGQGPEFLTYFNYEAQQDKSGLPNDRFSAERPEGSISTLTIQRTEQRDSAMYRCASSLVGRTNEKLFFGSGTQLSVL.